The rows below give T cell receptor beta chains drawn from one sample of a study of metastatic and nonmetastatic thyroid tumors. MiXCR re-clonotyped the PCR reads for TCRdb. The sample lists approximately 28,000 clones, 20% to 25% occurring once. The sample consisted of blood. All receptors derive from a female donor with papillary thyroid cancer or a benign thyroid nodule (not recorded which). Some clones in this sample may be carry-over from other donors' samples. Both conserved end residues are part of each CDR3. The order of the fields is D gene, clone size, J gene, V gene, CDR3 protein, CDR3 DNA. The D gene is left open where the match is weak. Size is stated for part of the rows, as once, few or many counts, or as a class when the clone is expanded.

>.|many|TRBJ1-2|TRBV4-3
CASSQEKNYGYTF
TGCGCCAGCAGCCAAGAGAAAAACTATGGCTACACCTTC
>.|medium-sized|TRBJ2-7|TRBV7-2
CASSVTSYEQYF
TGTGCCAGCAGCGTGACTAGCTACGAGCAGTACTTC
>.|.|TRBJ2-1|TRBV11-3
CASRTSSYNEQFF
TGTGCCAGCAGGACTAGCTCCTACAATGAGCAGTTCTTC
>.|many|TRBJ1-2|TRBV7-2
CASSQDGIYGYTF
TGTGCCAGCAGCCAGGACGGAATCTATGGCTACACCTTC
>.|.|TRBJ2-7|TRBV27
CASSLGPRYEQYF
TGTGCCAGCAGTCTAGGACCCCGGTACGAGCAGTACTTC
>TRBD1|many|TRBJ2-7|TRBV5-4
CASSEDRGQHEQYF
TGTGCCAGCAGCGAGGACAGGGGGCAGCACGAGCAGTACTTC
>TRBD2|.|TRBJ2-2|TRBV2
CASSEALAGASGELFF
TGTGCCAGCAGTGAAGCACTAGCGGGAGCCTCCGGGGAGCTGTTTTTT
>.|.|TRBJ2-1|TRBV19
CASIIGDYFQNEQFF
TGTGCCAGTATTATTGGGGATTACTTCCAGAATGAGCAGTTCTTC
>.|medium-sized|TRBJ2-1|TRBV9
CASSVLGENPQDEQFF
TGTGCCAGCAGCGTCTTGGGGGAAAATCCCCAGGATGAGCAGTTCTTC
>.|.|TRBJ2-3|TRBV5-1
CASSLEQALRTDTQYF
TGCGCCAGCAGCTTGGAGCAGGCCCTTAGGACAGATACGCAGTATTTT
>.|many|TRBJ2-3|TRBV10-3
CAIMEGVSTDTQYF
TGTGCCATCATGGAGGGAGTTAGCACAGATACGCAGTATTTT
>.|.|TRBJ2-1|TRBV18
CASSPYVNNEQFF
TGTGCCAGCTCTCCCTACGTAAACAATGAGCAGTTCTTC
>TRBD1|many|TRBJ1-6|TRBV19
CASERQGEGSPLHF
TGTGCCAGTGAGAGACAGGGAGAAGGATCACCCCTCCACTTT
>.|few|TRBJ1-6|TRBV19
CACRRGQDNSPLHF
TGTGCCTGCCGCCGGGGACAAGATAATTCACCCCTCCACTTT
>.|many|TRBJ2-2|TRBV14
CASSQVGQRAGELFF
TGTGCCAGCAGCCAAGTCGGACAGCGAGCCGGGGAGCTGTTTTTT
>.|many|TRBJ2-2|TRBV6-2/TRBV6-3
CASSYGTGELFF
TGTGCCAGCAGTTATGGAACCGGGGAGCTGTTTTTT
>TRBD2|medium-sized|TRBJ2-1|TRBV6-4
CASSDRLAGDNEQFF
TGTGCCAGCAGTGACAGGCTAGCGGGAGACAATGAGCAGTTCTTC
>.|few|TRBJ1-2|TRBV6-1
CASGPGPNYGYTF
TGTGCCAGCGGGCCGGGGCCTAACTATGGCTACACCTTC
>.|medium-sized|TRBJ1-1|TRBV6-1
CASGTQGVAFF
TGTGCCAGCGGAACACAGGGAGTAGCTTTCTTT
>TRBD2|few|TRBJ2-3|TRBV6-2/TRBV6-3
CASSTLAGADTQYF
TGTGCCAGCAGTACCCTAGCGGGAGCAGATACGCAGTATTTT
>.|.|TRBJ2-3|TRBV9
CASSVGVTDTQYF
TGTGCCAGCAGCGTAGGTGTCACAGATACGCAGTATTTT
>.|many|TRBJ1-5|TRBV10-1
CASTPHRAKGISNQPQHF
TGCGCCAGCACCCCGCACAGGGCGAAAGGCATTAGCAATCAGCCCCAGCATTTT
>.|.|TRBJ2-2|TRBV20-1
CSASGLNTGELFF
TGCAGTGCTAGCGGTCTAAACACCGGGGAGCTGTTTTTT
>TRBD1|many|TRBJ2-5|TRBV29-1
CSVRTGGETQYF
TGCAGCGTGCGGACAGGGGGGGAGACCCAGTACTTC
>.|.|TRBJ2-6|TRBV28
CASSPCGAGANVLTF
TGTGCCAGCAGTCCATGTGGCGCTGGGGCCAACGTCCTGACTTTC
>TRBD1|.|TRBJ1-1|TRBV28
CASSPRPGQGITEAFF
TGTGCCAGCAGTCCTAGGCCGGGACAGGGCATCACTGAAGCTTTCTTT
>TRBD2|.|TRBJ2-1|TRBV12-3/TRBV12-4
CASSVAGGINEQFF
TGTGCCAGCAGCGTAGCGGGAGGGATTAATGAGCAGTTCTTC
>.|medium-sized|TRBJ2-6|TRBV28
CASSLISGANVLTF
TGTGCCAGCAGTCTTATCTCTGGGGCCAACGTCCTGACTTTC
>.|many|TRBJ2-6|TRBV18
CASSPEGANVLTF
TGTGCCAGCTCACCCGAGGGGGCCAACGTCCTGACTTTC
>TRBD2|.|TRBJ2-2|TRBV12-3/TRBV12-4
CVSRLAGMAEELFF
TGTGTCAGCAGACTAGCGGGAATGGCCGAGGAGCTGTTTTTT
>.|many|TRBJ1-5|TRBV6-5
CASSYSIGNQPQHF
TGTGCCAGCAGTTACTCGATTGGAAATCAGCCCCAGCATTTT
>.|few|TRBJ2-1|TRBV6-4
CASSDLPSSEQFF
TGTGCCAGCAGTGACCTCCCTAGTAGTGAGCAGTTCTTC
>.|many|TRBJ1-4|TRBV2
CASSDGLANEKLFF
TGTGCCAGCAGTGATGGGCTGGCTAATGAAAAACTGTTTTTT
>TRBD1|many|TRBJ1-4|TRBV9
CASSPGQGRFEKLFF
TGTGCCAGCAGCCCAGGACAGGGACGATTTGAAAAACTGTTTTTT
>.|.|TRBJ2-7|TRBV6-5
CASSYPPTYEQYF
TGTGCCAGCAGTTACCCCCCAACCTACGAGCAGTACTTC
>TRBD1|few|TRBJ2-7|TRBV6-2/TRBV6-3
CASRRHKGTAFSYEQYF
TGTGCCAGCAGACGTCACAAAGGGACAGCATTCTCCTACGAGCAGTACTTC
>TRBD2|many|TRBJ2-1|TRBV4-3
CASSQESGRTDNEQFF
TGCGCCAGCAGCCAAGAAAGCGGGAGAACTGACAATGAGCAGTTCTTC
>TRBD1|.|TRBJ1-2|TRBV12-3/TRBV12-4
CASRHHQTGGYGYTF
TGTGCCAGCAGGCACCATCAGACAGGGGGATATGGCTACACCTTC
>.|.|TRBJ2-1|TRBV7-3
CASSPWTTLSDEQFF
TGTGCCAGCAGCCCCTGGACTACTCTTTCGGATGAGCAGTTCTTC
>TRBD1|few|TRBJ1-2|TRBV30
CAWNPGQGSGYTF
TGTGCCTGGAACCCGGGACAGGGCTCCGGCTACACCTTC
>.|many|TRBJ2-7|TRBV3-1
CASSQSYEQYF
TGTGCCAGCAGCCAATCTTACGAGCAGTACTTC
>.|many|TRBJ2-3|TRBV10-2
CASSPLVLTDTQYF
TGCGCCAGCAGTCCCCTAGTTTTGACAGATACGCAGTATTTT
>.|.|TRBJ2-5|TRBV11-2
CASSPEGDQETQYF
TGTGCCAGCAGCCCCGAGGGGGACCAAGAGACCCAGTACTTC
>.|few|TRBJ2-7|TRBV28
CASSPPGHIYEQYF
TGTGCCAGCAGTCCCCCGGGACACATTTACGAGCAGTACTTC
>TRBD2|many|TRBJ2-2|TRBV5-6
CASSRGVAGVVTGELFF
TGTGCCAGCAGCCGGGGGGTAGCGGGAGTCGTCACCGGGGAGCTGTTTTTT
>.|few|TRBJ2-6|TRBV27
CASSPWGLTSGSNVLTF
TGTGCCAGCAGTCCTTGGGGGTTGACCTCTGGGTCCAACGTCCTGACTTTC
>TRBD2|many|TRBJ2-6|TRBV24-1
CATSVGGAGANVLTF
TGTGCCACCAGTGTGGGGGGGGCTGGGGCCAACGTCCTGACTTTC
>.|.|TRBJ1-2|TRBV6-1
CASSGLRVDYGYTF
TGTGCCAGCAGTGGCCTCCGCGTGGACTATGGCTACACCTTC
>.|.|TRBJ2-7|TRBV7-9
CASSLQDTEQYF
TGTGCCAGCAGCCTCCAAGACACCGAGCAGTACTTC
>TRBD1|.|TRBJ1-2|TRBV20-1
CSAPGQGTLYGYTF
TGCAGTGCCCCGGGACAGGGAACACTCTATGGCTACACCTTC
>TRBD1|many|TRBJ2-5|TRBV28
CASRTGQGGLGLQETQYF
TGTGCCAGCAGAACTGGACAGGGAGGATTGGGGCTCCAAGAGACCCAGTACTTC
>.|.|TRBJ1-3|TRBV6-2/TRBV6-3
CATTDNSGNNIYF
TGTGCCACCACAGACAACTCTGGAAACAACATATATTTT
>.|medium-sized|TRBJ1-1|TRBV6-2/TRBV6-3
CASNLGVDTEAFF
TGTGCCAGCAATCTAGGGGTGGACACTGAAGCTTTCTTT
>.|.|TRBJ1-6|TRBV30
CAWGNGDPVSSPLHF
TGTGCCTGGGGCAACGGGGACCCTGTCTCCTCACCCCTCCACTTT